This note documents a single T cell receptor (beta chain) sequence. Its antigen remains unknown. With a much larger clone just one base away, this may be a read error. This sample is drawn from a study of T-cell memory formation after mild COVID-19. Study summary: TCR clusters were largely donor specific. Study findings and constraints: CM and EM subsets held most contracting CD4+ clones; EMRA held CD8+ ones.

One entry per CDR3 protein, called by TCRdb with MiXCR from the 5' RACE reads. The sample shows about 27,000 distinct CDR3 sequences, 15% to 20% of them seen only once. The CDR3 length is 13 residues. The ends were cut back, 3 bases at V and 4 bases at J, with 10 bases in the middle. The germline V gene encodes CDR1 SGHDT and CDR2 YYEEEE. This TCR was recovered from an adult who had mild COVID-19 (a few samples of this study predate the infection). Cell type and time point are not known. Sequencing was carried out using PBMCs or a T cell subset sorted from them (not recorded which). The chain employs TRBV5-6 and TRBJ2-5, with D perhaps TRBD1 (6 bases). The CDR3 here is CASSYETGETQYF. The CDR3 DNA sequence: TGTGCCAGCAGCTATGAGACAGGAGAGACCCAGTACTTC.